This paragraph reports one T cell receptor (beta chain). Its antigen is undetermined. Time point given: persistent/refractory GD, antithyroid drugs over 5 years with positive TRAb. PBMCs were the source of the RNA used for TCR sequencing. V gave up 3 bases and J gave up 8 bases, with 13 bases separating them. There are 13 residues in the CDR3. The V gene's germline CDR1 is MGHDK and CDR2 SYGVNS. This sample is drawn from a study of regulatory T cells in long-lasting Graves disease. Combining iRepertoire HTBI primers with Arm-PCR of CDR3 regions, the authors built TCR beta libraries. Original data processing: Identification of gene segments yielded more than 60 TRBV and 12 to 15 TRBJ across samples. TCRdb itself ran the multiplex PCR reads through MiXCR, one entry per CDR3 protein. TCRdb, not the original authors, processed these V and J calls. Of 450,000 or so distinct CDR3 sequences listed, 22% are singletons.

Study-wide points: Sample size was small, which may have lowered accuracy. Exclusively peripheral blood, rather than thyroid tissue, was studied.

The specimen was peripheral blood mononuclear cells (PBMCs), collected when the disease was refractory, from a patient treated with antithyroid drugs. The receptor was isolated from a female donor with Graves disease. J is TRBJ1-2 and V is TRBV25-1; D possibly corresponds to TRBD1 (6 bases). CDR3 in DNA: TGTGCCAGCAGTGAGTGGACAGTGGGAGGCTACACCTTC. It encodes CASSEWTVGGYTF.